This is a list of T cell receptor beta chains from one sample in a study of cytomegalovirus exposure and HLA in healthy donors. Some clones are missing from TCRdb's copy, which holds only in-frame ones; the method was immunoSEQ multiplex PCR. The sample has some 83,000 clones. Sequencing was performed on PBMCs. These receptors were collected from a woman younger than 45 in good health and CMV-seronegative. Both conserved end residues are part of each CDR3. D genes are given only for firm matches.

d_gene: .; v_gene: TRBV19; j_gene: TRBJ1-1; CDR3nt: TGTGCCAGTAGTATTGGGGGGGGGAACACTGAAGCTTTCTTT; CDR3aa: CASSIGGGNTEAFF
d_gene: .; v_gene: TRBV5-4; j_gene: TRBJ2-7; CDR3nt: TGTGCCAGCAGCTTGGGCGGAGGGTCCTCCTACGAGCAGTACTTC; CDR3aa: CASSLGGGSSYEQYF
d_gene: .; v_gene: TRBV9; j_gene: TRBJ2-2; CDR3nt: TGTGCCAGCAGCGTAGGCCCTAGGGGCACCGGGGAGCTGTTTTTT; CDR3aa: CASSVGPRGTGELFF
d_gene: .; v_gene: TRBV20-1; j_gene: TRBJ2-5; CDR3nt: TGCAGTGCTGGCCACCAAGAGACCCAGTACTTC; CDR3aa: CSAGHQETQYF
d_gene: .; v_gene: TRBV30; j_gene: TRBJ2-2; CDR3nt: TGTGCCTGGAGCGCGACTGCGGGTTCCGGGGAGCTGTTTTTT; CDR3aa: CAWSATAGSGELFF
d_gene: TRBD1; v_gene: TRBV2; j_gene: TRBJ1-1; CDR3nt: TGTGCCAGCAGCAGCCCGACAGGGGCGAACACTGAAGCTTTCTTT; CDR3aa: CASSSPTGANTEAFF
d_gene: .; v_gene: TRBV2; j_gene: TRBJ2-7; CDR3nt: TGTGCCAGCCTGAGCGTATACGAGCAGTACTTC; CDR3aa: CASLSVYEQYF
d_gene: TRBD1; v_gene: TRBV29-1; j_gene: TRBJ2-4; CDR3nt: TGCAGCGCCGAGACAGGGGGAAACATTCAGTACTTC; CDR3aa: CSAETGGNIQYF
d_gene: .; v_gene: TRBV20-1; j_gene: TRBJ1-1; CDR3nt: TGCAGTGCTAGCGGGGAAATTGAAGCTTTCTTT; CDR3aa: CSASGEIEAFF
d_gene: TRBD2; v_gene: TRBV18; j_gene: TRBJ2-3; CDR3nt: TGTGCCAGCTCGAGACTAGCGGGAAACACAGATACGCAGTATTTT; CDR3aa: CASSRLAGNTDTQYF
d_gene: TRBD2; v_gene: TRBV5-1; j_gene: TRBJ2-5; CDR3nt: TGCGCCAGCAGCCTCGGACTAGCGGGGGTCCTCCGAGGCGAGACCCAGTACTTC; CDR3aa: CASSLGLAGVLRGETQYF
d_gene: TRBD1; v_gene: TRBV11-1; j_gene: TRBJ2-7; CDR3nt: TGTGCCAGCAGCTTAGGGGACAGAGCCTACGAGCAGTACTTC; CDR3aa: CASSLGDRAYEQYF
d_gene: .; v_gene: TRBV19; j_gene: TRBJ1-5; CDR3nt: TGTGCCAGTAGTTTTACAGGTGGAAGCAATCAGCCCCAGCATTTT; CDR3aa: CASSFTGGSNQPQHF
d_gene: TRBD1; v_gene: TRBV2; j_gene: TRBJ1-5; CDR3nt: TGTGCCAGCAGTGCTAACAGGGGGCGTTGGCCCCAGCATTTT; CDR3aa: CASSANRGRWPQHF
d_gene: TRBD1; v_gene: TRBV29-1; j_gene: TRBJ2-3; CDR3nt: TGCAGCGTCGGACAGGGGGCGACCAAGACAGATACGCAGTATTTT; CDR3aa: CSVGQGATKTDTQYF
d_gene: .; v_gene: TRBV27; j_gene: TRBJ2-7; CDR3nt: TGTGCCAGCAGTTCTACCAGGGGCGAGCAGTACTTC; CDR3aa: CASSSTRGEQYF
d_gene: .; v_gene: TRBV18; j_gene: TRBJ2-1; CDR3nt: TGTGCCAGCTCACCCCCTATCACTAGTGACTCCTACAATGAGCAGTTCTTC; CDR3aa: CASSPPITSDSYNEQFF
d_gene: .; v_gene: TRBV18; j_gene: TRBJ1-1; CDR3nt: TGTGCCAGCTCACCACCGGGACTGACGAACACTGAAGCTTTCTTT; CDR3aa: CASSPPGLTNTEAFF
d_gene: TRBD2; v_gene: TRBV7-9; j_gene: TRBJ2-7; CDR3nt: TGTGCCAGCAGCCAAACCCCGGCTAGCGGGGGGGCTTCCTACGAGCAGTACTTC; CDR3aa: CASSQTPASGGASYEQYF
d_gene: .; v_gene: TRBV5-4; j_gene: TRBJ2-7; CDR3nt: TGTGCCAGCAGCGCTACGGGGGGCAGCCACGAGCAGTACTTC; CDR3aa: CASSATGGSHEQYF
d_gene: .; v_gene: TRBV5-8; j_gene: TRBJ1-1; CDR3nt: TGTGCCAGCAGTGAGGTCGGTTTCGCTGAAGCTTTCTTT; CDR3aa: CASSEVGFAEAFF
d_gene: .; v_gene: TRBV4-2; j_gene: TRBJ1-3; CDR3nt: TGTGCCAGCAGCCAAGCCAGCCTAGGTCGGGAAGGAAACACCATATATTTT; CDR3aa: CASSQASLGREGNTIYF
d_gene: .; v_gene: TRBV9; j_gene: TRBJ2-7; CDR3nt: TGTGCCAGCAGCGGGCAGGGCTACGAGCAGTACTTC; CDR3aa: CASSGQGYEQYF
d_gene: TRBD1; v_gene: TRBV7-8; j_gene: TRBJ2-3; CDR3nt: TGTGCCAGCAGCTTAGAGGGACAGACCACAGATACGCAGTATTTT; CDR3aa: CASSLEGQTTDTQYF
d_gene: TRBD1; v_gene: TRBV5-1; j_gene: TRBJ1-2; CDR3nt: TGCGCCAGCAGCCGGACAGGGACGGATTATGGCTACACCTTC; CDR3aa: CASSRTGTDYGYTF
d_gene: TRBD2; v_gene: TRBV7-9; j_gene: TRBJ2-2; CDR3nt: TGTGCCAGCAGCTTTCGGCGGGAGCACACCGGGGAGCTGTTTTTT; CDR3aa: CASSFRREHTGELFF
d_gene: .; v_gene: TRBV5-4; j_gene: TRBJ2-5; CDR3nt: TGTGCCAGCAGCCCCTTTAAGCGGACAGCTGAAGAGACCCAGTACTTC; CDR3aa: CASSPFKRTAEETQYF
d_gene: .; v_gene: TRBV4-1; j_gene: TRBJ2-3; CDR3nt: TGCGCCAGCAGCCAAGTAGTTACTAGCACAGATACGCAGTATTTT; CDR3aa: CASSQVVTSTDTQYF
d_gene: .; v_gene: TRBV30; j_gene: TRBJ2-1; CDR3nt: TGTGCCTGGAGTCTGACAGGCGAGCAGTTCTTC; CDR3aa: CAWSLTGEQFF
d_gene: .; v_gene: TRBV5-1; j_gene: TRBJ1-1; CDR3nt: TGCGCCAGCAGCTTGGACAGGGACACTGAAGCTTTCTTT; CDR3aa: CASSLDRDTEAFF
d_gene: .; v_gene: TRBV27; j_gene: TRBJ1-1; CDR3nt: TGTGCCAGCAGTCCCGGGGCAGGAAGGAGGGAGGCTTTCTTT; CDR3aa: CASSPGAGRREAFF
d_gene: TRBD1; v_gene: TRBV7-9; j_gene: TRBJ1-2; CDR3nt: TGTGCCAGCAGCCAAACCGGGACAGAGAACTATGGCTACACCTTC; CDR3aa: CASSQTGTENYGYTF
d_gene: TRBD1; v_gene: TRBV30; j_gene: TRBJ1-6; CDR3nt: TGTGCCTGGAGCCAGGGGACAGGATCACCCCTCCACTTT; CDR3aa: CAWSQGTGSPLHF
d_gene: .; v_gene: TRBV7-7; j_gene: TRBJ1-1; CDR3nt: TGTGCCAGCAGCGAGTACGTTCTGAGGTCCACTGAAGCTTTCTTT; CDR3aa: CASSEYVLRSTEAFF
d_gene: TRBD1; v_gene: TRBV30; j_gene: TRBJ2-2; CDR3nt: TGTGCCTGGGAGATCCCGGGACAGGGGGAAAGCGGGGAGCTGTTTTTT; CDR3aa: CAWEIPGQGESGELFF
d_gene: TRBD1; v_gene: TRBV7-8; j_gene: TRBJ2-7; CDR3nt: TGTGCCAGCAGCCCCCACAGGGGGAAGGGTTCCTACGAGCAGTACTTC; CDR3aa: CASSPHRGKGSYEQYF
d_gene: TRBD2; v_gene: TRBV10-2; j_gene: TRBJ2-3; CDR3nt: TGCGCCAGCAGTGGGACTAGCGGTAGCACAGATACGCAGTATTTT; CDR3aa: CASSGTSGSTDTQYF
d_gene: .; v_gene: TRBV20-1; j_gene: TRBJ1-2; CDR3nt: TGCAGTGCTAGACGGGGGGATGGCTACACCTTC; CDR3aa: CSARRGDGYTF
d_gene: .; v_gene: TRBV6-1; j_gene: TRBJ1-5; CDR3nt: TGTGCCAGCAGTGAATCAGGGAACCAGCCCCAGCATTTT; CDR3aa: CASSESGNQPQHF
d_gene: .; v_gene: TRBV5-1; j_gene: TRBJ1-1; CDR3nt: TGCGCCAGCAGCTTGGTACAACTAAACACTGAAGCTTTCTTT; CDR3aa: CASSLVQLNTEAFF
d_gene: .; v_gene: TRBV18; j_gene: TRBJ1-3; CDR3nt: TGTGCCAGCTCACCACCGTCAGGCCGCTCTGGAAACACCATATATTTT; CDR3aa: CASSPPSGRSGNTIYF
d_gene: TRBD2; v_gene: TRBV7-2; j_gene: TRBJ2-1; CDR3nt: TGTGCCAGCAGCTTAGCCCTAGCGGGAGGAAAGTTCTTC; CDR3aa: CASSLALAGGKFF
d_gene: TRBD2; v_gene: TRBV2; j_gene: TRBJ2-7; CDR3nt: TGTGCCAGCAGTGCGGGAGGGCGACCCTACGAGCAGTACTTC; CDR3aa: CASSAGGRPYEQYF
d_gene: TRBD1; v_gene: TRBV15; j_gene: TRBJ2-7; CDR3nt: TGTGCCACCAGCAGAGGGTCGGGACAGTCCTACGAGCAGTACTTC; CDR3aa: CATSRGSGQSYEQYF
d_gene: TRBD1; v_gene: TRBV7-9; j_gene: TRBJ1-2; CDR3nt: TGTGCCAGCAGCTTCGGACAGGCACATAACTATGGCTACACCTTC; CDR3aa: CASSFGQAHNYGYTF
d_gene: .; v_gene: TRBV6-6; j_gene: TRBJ1-1; CDR3nt: TGTGCCAGCAGTTACTCTGGGGGGGGGAACGCCAAAGCTTTCTTT; CDR3aa: CASSYSGGGNAKAFF
d_gene: .; v_gene: TRBV25-1; j_gene: TRBJ2-2; CDR3nt: TGTGCCAGCATATGGGGGTCTGGACTATCCACCGGGGAGCTGTTTTTT; CDR3aa: CASIWGSGLSTGELFF
d_gene: TRBD2; v_gene: TRBV7-9; j_gene: TRBJ2-1; CDR3nt: TGTGCCAGCAGCCCCGGGGGGAGCAATGAGCAGTTCTTC; CDR3aa: CASSPGGSNEQFF
d_gene: .; v_gene: TRBV7-2; j_gene: TRBJ2-1; CDR3nt: TGTGCCAGCAGCCCGTACTTGAACAATGAGCAGTTCTTC; CDR3aa: CASSPYLNNEQFF
d_gene: TRBD2; v_gene: TRBV6-6; j_gene: TRBJ2-1; CDR3nt: TGTGCCAGCACGAAGGCGGGAGAGTCCAATGAGCAGTTCTTC; CDR3aa: CASTKAGESNEQFF
d_gene: TRBD1; v_gene: TRBV5-6; j_gene: TRBJ2-1; CDR3nt: TGTGCCAGCAACGACAGGGGGCGCGGGAATGAGCAGTTCTTC; CDR3aa: CASNDRGRGNEQFF
d_gene: TRBD2; v_gene: TRBV7-9; j_gene: TRBJ2-7; CDR3nt: TGTGCCAGCAGCTTATCCCCCCCGGCTAGCGGGGCCGAGCAGTACTTC; CDR3aa: CASSLSPPASGAEQYF
d_gene: .; v_gene: TRBV6-1; j_gene: TRBJ2-7; CDR3nt: TGTGCCAGCAGAGCCGACTTAGGTACCTACGAGCAGTACTTC; CDR3aa: CASRADLGTYEQYF
d_gene: .; v_gene: TRBV7-9; j_gene: TRBJ1-1; CDR3nt: TGTGCCAGCAGCTTAGGCAGGAACACTGAAGCTTTCTTT; CDR3aa: CASSLGRNTEAFF